This record covers a single T cell receptor (beta chain). Its antigen is not known. These data belong to a study of T cell responses to AZD1222 COVID-19 vaccine. The study's findings and limits: None of the repertoires were sampled until the peak T cell response had passed.

Measured with immunoSEQ multiplex PCR; TCRdb has only the in-frame clones, and not every one. The sample carries tens of thousands of clones, about nine tenths recorded once. Germline V gene lookup returns CDR1 LNHNV and CDR2 YYDKDF (reference sequence). The CDR3 covers 14 residues. V lost 6 bases to trimming and J lost 2 bases; unmatched junction nucleotides: 7. The J gene is TRBJ2-7, the V gene TRBV15; TRBD1 agrees at 7 bases. The material was peripheral blood, obtained 28 days after the second AZD1222 dose. The receptor's source is an adult who received the AZD1222 COVID-19 vaccine. The DNA of the CDR3 is TGTGCCACCAGTTTGAGACAGGGAGCCTACGAGCAGTACTTC. Its protein is CATSLRQGAYEQYF.